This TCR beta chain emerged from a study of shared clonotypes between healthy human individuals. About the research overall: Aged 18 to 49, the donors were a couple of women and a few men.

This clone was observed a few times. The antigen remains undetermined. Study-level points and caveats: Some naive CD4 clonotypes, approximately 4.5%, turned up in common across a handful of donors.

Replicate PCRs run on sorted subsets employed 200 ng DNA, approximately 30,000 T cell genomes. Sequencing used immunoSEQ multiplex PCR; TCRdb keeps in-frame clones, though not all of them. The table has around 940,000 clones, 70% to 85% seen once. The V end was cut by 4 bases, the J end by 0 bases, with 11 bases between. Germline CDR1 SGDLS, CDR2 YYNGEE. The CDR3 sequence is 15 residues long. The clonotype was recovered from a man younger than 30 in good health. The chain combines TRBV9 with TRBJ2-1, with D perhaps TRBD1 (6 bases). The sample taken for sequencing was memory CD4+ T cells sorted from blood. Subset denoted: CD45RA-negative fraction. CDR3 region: CASSLGASSYNEQFF. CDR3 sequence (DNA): TGTGCCAGCAGCCTGGGGGCTAGCTCCTACAATGAGCAGTTCTTC.